The following is a TCR beta chain sequence with its context. Germline CDR1 reads LNHDA; CDR2 reads SQIVND (reference sequence). The CDR3 is 15 residues long. The trim removed 11 bases at V and 2 bases at J, leaving 5 bases unmatched. These data are taken from a study of blood T cell repertoires in COVID-19. Looking at the study overall: Nucleic acid was either cDNA or gDNA, and it came from T cells, B-cell-depleted T cells, or PBMCs.

Using immunoSEQ multiplex PCR, the repertoire was profiled, and TCRdb retains in-frame clones only, with some absent. The sample consists of roughly 260,000 clones, 82% of them appearing once. The sample comprised peripheral blood. The chain couples TRBV19 to TRBJ2-6; 11 nucleotides line up with TRBD1. The sequence derives from a woman under 30 with acute or convalescent COVID-19. The chain's CDR3 is CASGTGGTGANVLTF. In nucleotides, the CDR3 is TGTGCCTCCGGGACAGGGGGGACTGGGGCCAACGTCCTGACTTTC. The entire variable domain, with the rest obtained from reference TRBV19 and TRBJ2-6, is as follows: DGGITQSPKYLFRKEGQNVTLSCEQNLNHDAMYWYRQDPGQGLRLIYYSQIVNDFQKGDIAEGYSVSREKKESFPLTVTSAQKNPTAFYLCASGTGGTGANVLTFGAGSRLTVL.